The 18 T cell receptor beta chains in this list originate from one sample, sequenced in a study of cytomegalovirus exposure and HLA in healthy donors. PCR involved 60 Vbeta and 13 Jbeta primers. The assay was immunoSEQ multiplex PCR, and TCRdb's table has in-frame clones only and misses some. Here the sample spans over 110,000 clones, about 80% being singletons. Sequenced material: PBMCs. The source of these receptors is a male donor in good health and CMV-seropositive.

The chain couples TRBV29-1 to TRBJ2-3; D possibly corresponds to TRBD1 (6 bases). The germline CDR1 and CDR2 sequences are SQVTM and ANQGSEA. Trimming stripped 4 bases from V and 6 bases from J, with 20 bases between. The CDR3 is 15 residues long. CDR3 sequence: CSVVADRRLGDTQYF. The DNA for the CDR3 is TGCAGCGTTGTCGCGGACAGAAGATTGGGGGATACGCAGTATTTT.

The chain has TRBV7-2 and TRBJ1-5; 12 nucleotides match TRBD1. The V segment lost 7 bases and the J segment 2 bases; nucleotides outside the gene matches: 15. The V gene's germline CDR1 is SGHTA and CDR2 FQGNSA. The CDR3 runs to 19 residues. The CDR3 reads CASTLEGTGGVYGNQPQHF. The CDR3 region has the DNA TGTGCCAGCACCCTTGAAGGGACAGGGGGCGTTTATGGCAATCAGCCCCAGCATTTT.

The chain uses TRBV5-1 and TRBJ1-6, with TRBD1 as a possible D gene (6 bases). Germline V lookup: CDR1 SGHRS, CDR2 YFSETQ. This CDR3 is 15 amino acids long. Trimming pared 0 bases from V and 8 bases from J, leaving 12 bases between. The CDR3 loop is CASSLALQGDSPLHF. In nucleotides, the CDR3 is TGCGCCAGCAGCTTGGCCCTACAGGGTGATTCACCCCTCCACTTT.

The chain recombines TRBV7-8 with TRBJ2-7; 8 nucleotides line up with TRBD1. Trimming cost V 2 bases and J 0 bases; bases outside gene matches: 3. CDR1 and CDR2 (germline): SGHVS, FQNEAQ. The CDR3 is 15 amino acids. The CDR3 DNA sequence: TGTGCCAGCAGCTTAACCAGGGGGCTCTCCTACGAGCAGTACTTC. This encodes CASSLTRGLSYEQYF.

V is TRBV19 and J is TRBJ1-2; D unresolved. Germline CDR1 and CDR2: LNHDA and SQIVND (reference sequence). This CDR3 spans 10 amino acids. V lost 6 bases to trimming and J lost 13 bases, with 12 bases between them. The chain's CDR3 is CASSPSEVTF. The CDR3 region has the DNA TGTGCCAGTAGCCCTTCCGAGGTCACCTTC.

V and J are TRBV19 and TRBJ2-1; 11 bases map to TRBD2. Germline V gene data show CDR1 as LNHDA and CDR2 as SQIVND (reference sequence). The CDR3 consists of 17 residues. After removal of 1 base from V and 0 bases from J, the junction contained 2 bases not matched to a gene. CDR3 sequence (DNA): TGTGCCAGTAGTATAGCTAGCGGGGGGAGCTCCTACAATGAGCAGTTCTTC. Translated: CASSIASGGSSYNEQFF.

This rearrangement joins TRBV9 to TRBJ2-1; possibly TRBD2 for D (6 bases). CDR1 and CDR2 (germline): SGDLS, YYNGEE. The CDR3 spans 17 residues. V lost 5 bases and J 0 bases, leaving 18 bases between the germline ends. The CDR3 DNA sequence: TGTGCCAGCAGGTCAACGAGCGGGCATCCCTCCTACAATGAGCAGTTCTTC. Translation: CASRSTSGHPSYNEQFF.

The CDR3 here is CASSFEDTEAFF. Here the CDR3 DNA reads TGTGCCAGCAGCTTCGAGGACACTGAAGCTTTCTTT. The V call is TRBV7-9, the J call TRBJ1-1; D remains ambiguous. The CDR3 consists of 12 residues. Germline assignment: CDR1 SEHNR and CDR2 FQNEAQ (reference sequence). Trimming stripped 3 bases from V and 3 bases from J, with 5 bases between. Filled out from reference TRBV7-9 and TRBJ1-1, the complete variable domain reads DTGVSQNPRHKITKRGQNVTFRCDPISEHNRLYWYRQTLGQGPEFLTYFQNEAQLEKSRLLSDRFSAERPKGSFSTLEIQRTEQGDSAMYLCASSFEDTEAFFGQGTRLTVV.

The chain is built from TRBV9 and TRBJ2-5; D unclear. CDR3 size: 15 residues. Trimming took 0 bases from V and 2 from J, leaving 11 bases between them. Germline CDR1 reads SGDLS; CDR2 reads YYNGEE. CDR3 sequence reads: CASSVERGRQETQYF. CDR3 nucleotides: TGTGCCAGCAGCGTAGAAAGAGGCAGACAAGAGACCCAGTACTTC.

The chain has TRBV5-4 and TRBJ2-3; the match to TRBD2 covers 12 bases. Germline trimming cut 5 bases from V and 6 bases from J; bases unmatched to any gene: 10. The CDR3 loop spans 16 amino acids. Germline CDR1 is SGHNT and CDR2 is YYREEE (reference sequence). The CDR3 DNA reads as TGTGCCAGCAGACGACTAGCGGGGGCTAACTCCGATACGCAGTATTTT. Its translation: CASRRLAGANSDTQYF.

The V gene is TRBV9, the J gene TRBJ2-3; D ambiguous. The germline V and J ends were trimmed by 4 bases and 1 base, with 13 bases remaining between them. The CDR3 is 15 residues long. The germline gives CDR1 SGDLS, CDR2 YYNGEE. CDR3 sequence reads: CASSTPEDGTDTQYF. CDR3 in DNA: TGTGCCAGCAGCACACCCGAGGATGGCACAGATACGCAGTATTTT.

The V gene is TRBV19, the J gene TRBJ1-5; 12 bases are shared with TRBD1. CDR3 length: 17 residues. Losses at the gene ends were 9 bases for V and 0 bases for J; bases not matched to a gene: 9. The germline V gene has CDR1 LNHDA and CDR2 SQIVND (reference sequence). CDR3 residues: CASRPGQGAYSNQPQHF. The DNA of the CDR3 is TGTGCCAGCCGACCGGGACAGGGGGCGTATAGCAATCAGCCCCAGCATTTT.

The V call is TRBV19, the J call TRBJ1-1; D not resolved. CDR3 size: 14 residues. Germline V gives CDR1 LNHDA, CDR2 SQIVND (reference sequence). Trimming cost V 7 bases and J 2 bases, with 14 bases left between them. CDR3 coding DNA: TGTGCCAGTAATCCGTCCCACAGAAACACTGAAGCTTTCTTT. Translated: CASNPSHRNTEAFF.

This rearrangement joins TRBV7-8 to TRBJ2-5, with TRBD1 identical over 7 bases. The V and J ends lost 5 bases and 2 bases, in that order; junction bases with no gene match: 2. The CDR3 is 13 residues long. Germline CDR1 reads SGHVS; CDR2 reads FQNEAQ. The chain's CDR3 is CASSMGQQETQYF. CDR3 nucleotide sequence: TGTGCCAGCAGCATGGGACAGCAAGAGACCCAGTACTTC.

The chain couples TRBV28 to TRBJ1-2; D possibly corresponds to TRBD1 (6 bases). V lost 6 bases, J lost 3 bases, and 20 bases lay in between. Germline V lookup: CDR1 MDHEN, CDR2 SYDVKM. The CDR3 runs 16 residues. In DNA, the CDR3 is TGTGCCAGCAGGGGGCGGGGGGCGCAGCATGACTATGGCTACACCTTC. Translating it yields CASRGRGAQHDYGYTF.

This clone has a single count. The chain recombines TRBV7-2 with TRBJ2-4, with TRBD1 matching over 7 bases. The CDR3 has 13 residues. Germline CDR1 SGHTA, CDR2 FQGNSA. Unmatched junction bases numbered 8, after V lost 7 bases and J lost 8 bases. The DNA for the CDR3 is TGTGCCAGCACCGACAGGGTCCCTTACATTCAGTACTTC. Amino acids: CASTDRVPYIQYF.

V is TRBV7-2 and J is TRBJ2-6; 8 bases are shared with TRBD2. Germline CDR1 reads SGHTA; CDR2 reads FQGNSA. The CDR3 totals 19 residues. V trimming: 1 base; J trimming: 4 bases; junction bases outside the gene matches: 12. CDR3: CASSLVGRIAGTGANVLTF. CDR3 coding DNA: TGTGCCAGCAGCTTAGTGGGTCGAATAGCGGGAACCGGGGCCAACGTCCTGACTTTC.

V and J are TRBV6-5 and TRBJ2-7; 10 positions match TRBD2. The CDR3 is 14 amino acids. The V gene end was trimmed by 6 bases and the J gene end by 4 bases; junction bases not matched to a gene: 6. Germline assignment: CDR1 MNHEY and CDR2 SVGAGI. This CDR3 is CASRYGTSEYEQYF. DNA for the CDR3: TGTGCCAGCAGATACGGGACTAGCGAATACGAGCAGTACTTC.